The T cell receptor beta chain under discussion was sequenced for a study of blood T cell repertoires in COVID-19. For the study at large: From the United States, Italy and Spain came samples of acute and convalescent COVID-19.

This CDR3 has 12 residues. V was clipped by 3 bases and J by 4 bases, with 4 bases between them. Looked up from germline, CDR1 is SNHLY and CDR2 is FYNNEI. Original processing methods: Cell counts per sample came from amplifying reference gene primers. Clones were sequenced by immunoSEQ multiplex PCR, and TCRdb holds only the in-frame ones, with some missing. The D gene and trimming were derived from the DNA, and the V and J assignments and clone size from that table. The sample has 150,000 to 200,000 clones, around nine tenths seen once. The sample holds a few counts of this clone. Other DNA sequences of this sample code for an identical CDR3.

The V gene is TRBV2, the J gene TRBJ1-3; no clear D gene. The sample consisted of peripheral blood. The clonotype originates from a man aged 40-55 years with active or convalescent COVID-19. In DNA, the CDR3 is TGTGCCAGCAGTGAGTCAGGAAACACCATATATTTT. Protein sequence: CASSESGNTIYF.